The sequence of this T cell receptor beta chain was determined in a study of blood T cell repertoires in COVID-19 (dated by TCRdb to 2020 to 2022). About the full investigation: The collaborator samples originated in the United States, Italy and Spain and spanned the acute and convalescent phases of COVID-19. Subjects who had been exposed to COVID-19, were actively infected with it, or had recovered from it provided the deeply sampled blood TCRbeta repertoires that made up the dataset. Nearly every sample came with metadata listing a de-identified subject ID, COVID-19 status, age in years and sex. The material from the prospective study consisted of cDNA or gDNA derived from T cells, B-cell-depleted T cells, or PBMCs. HLA class I and class II types, where available, came from metadata supplied by the sample provider rather than from assay-based typing. A freely available public database, intended as a resource for researchers studying the immune response to SARS-CoV-2, is where the repertoires were released. Samples were obtained from the ongoing ImmuneRACE study (first 160 participants) and from over 1,000 subjects provided by 6 global collaborators.

TCRbeta CDR3 regions were amplified from genomic DNA by means of the immunoSEQ Assay, a bias-controlled multiplex PCR. The authors' analysis ran thus. Nucleated cell counts per sample were estimated from amplification of reference gene primers within the assay. Sequence reads were collapsed and filtered to measure the absolute abundance of every unique TCRbeta CDR3 rearrangement. Productive Simpson clonality was computed per sample as the square root of Simpson's diversity index over productive rearrangements. TCRdb holds this immuneACCESS table with in-frame rearrangements only. Some clones are missing; in checked studies, unresolved V genes explain under half, and the rest has no known cause. V and J calls and clone size are copied from that table; D and trimming were computed from the DNA. A total of about 250,000 clones appear in this sample, approximately 91% of them only once. The ten largest clonotypes hold around 0.8% of the sample.

Turning to this clone: What this receptor recognizes is not known. Base qualities are missing; no much larger clone stands one base away.

Including cysteine and phenylalanine, the CDR3 has 14 amino acids. The sequence is cut down to CDR3 DNA, 42 bases in frame from base 1. Based on the germline V gene (reference sequence), the CDR1 and CDR2 sequences are GTSNPN and SVGIG. The junction shows trimming of 4 bases on V and 5 bases on J, and the gene matches do not reach 6 bases of it. Each collaborating institution followed its own protocols to collect whole blood in K2EDTA tubes. For TCRbeta analysis, collaborator samples were shipped as frozen whole blood, as isolated PBMCs, or as DNA extracted from either sample type. Findings and caveats that apply to the study as a whole: How much clinical and demographic metadata was included differed by source and by participant, and the metadata was provided uncurated.

The rearranged chain carries TRBV30 and TRBJ2-2, with 8 central nucleotides matching TRBD2. The receptor comes from a woman in her thirties with acute or convalescent COVID-19. Sample: peripheral blood. The CDR3 protein is CAWTSGPLTGELFF. The nucleotides read TGTGCCTGGACTAGCGGGCCTTTAACCGGGGAGCTGTTTTTT.